The T cell receptor (beta chain) under discussion was sequenced for a study of blood T cell repertoires in COVID-19 (dated by TCRdb to about 2020). Some background on the complete study: Samples covering the acute and convalescent phases of COVID-19 were provided by collaborators in the United States, Italy and Spain. The sample metadata nearly always contained a de-identified subject ID, COVID-19 status, age in years and sex. The material from the prospective study consisted of cDNA or gDNA derived from T cells, B-cell-depleted T cells, or PBMCs. Where available, HLA class I and class II types were taken from metadata supplied by the sample provider and were not determined by assay-based typing. Deeply sampled blood TCRbeta repertoires from subjects exposed to, actively infected with, or recovered from COVID-19 were included in the dataset. A freely available public database, intended as a resource for researchers studying the immune response to SARS-CoV-2, is where the repertoires were released. The samples were drawn from two sources: the first 160 participants of the ongoing ImmuneRACE study, and 950 to 1,500 subjects contributed by 6 global collaborators. Broader findings and caveats from the paper: Clinical and demographic metadata were provided uncurated, with the amount varying by source and participant.

The immunoSEQ Assay, a bias-controlled multiplex PCR, was used to amplify TCRbeta CDR3 regions from genomic DNA. Per the original workflow: The number of nucleated cells in each sample was estimated by amplification of reference gene primers within the assay. To quantify the absolute abundance of each unique TCRbeta CDR3 rearrangement, sequence reads were collapsed and filtered. Productive Simpson clonality was computed per sample as the square root of Simpson's diversity index over productive rearrangements. This immuneACCESS table, as held by TCRdb, lists in-frame sequences with V and J called but not all clones. Of the missing ones, under half trace to an unresolved V gene in checked studies; the others have no known cause. The DNA was the basis for D and trimming; V, J and clone size are from that table. This sample gives about 42,000 clones in total; about nine tenths of them show up just once. Together, the top ten hold about 0.4% of the sample.

Notes on this clone: There is no known antigen for this receptor. Nothing much larger sits one base from this clone, and base qualities are not available.

Whole blood was collected in K2EDTA tubes by collaborating institutions according to the institutions' own protocols. For TCRbeta analysis, collaborator samples were shipped as frozen whole blood, as isolated PBMCs, or as DNA extracted from either sample type. The germline V gene (reference sequence) provides CDR1 LNHNV and CDR2 YYDKDF. The CDR3 holds 15 amino acids from the cysteine to the phenylalanine. This entry keeps only the CDR3 DNA: 45 bases, framed from base 1. V sheds 0 bases and J sheds 3 bases, leaving 12 bases between their ends. Specimen: peripheral blood. This sequence was found in a human donor in a cohort sampled during active COVID-19. The rearrangement combines TRBV15 with TRBJ2-7; TRBD1 might be the D gene, on 6 matching bases. The nucleotide sequence reads TGTGCCACCAGCAGAGATTCCCAGGGGAACTACGAGCAGTACTTC. It codes for CATSRDSQGNYEQYF.